These 18 T cell receptor beta chains were sequenced from one sample in a study of tumor-infiltrating lymphocytes in primary liver carcinoma. The authors took blood RNA from unsorted whole blood and also extracted germline DNA. TCR beta cDNA was prepared out of about 510 ng total RNA by means of a constant-region primer. ARM-PCR was slightly modified, and three nested multiplex PCR rounds with it gave rise to the TCR beta libraries. Two initial PCR rounds of ten to eleven cycles each paired TRBV1-TRBV30 forward primers with a C-beta reverse primer. TCRdb ran MiXCR on the multiplex PCR reads and lists one entry per CDR3 protein. The table includes about 310,000 distinct CDR3 sequences, around three fifths detected once. The source material was peripheral blood. The receptors were gathered from a woman aged 25-40 years with primary liver carcinoma and hepatitis B virus infection.

As for this clonotype: The conserved phenylalanine or tryptophan normally closing the CDR3 is absent here, so this likely arose from a read error. The gene calls are TRBV11-2 and TRBJ2-1; 10 bases match TRBD2. From germline, CDR1 is SGHAT and CDR2 FQNNGV. The CDR3 covers 16 residues. CDR3 DNA sequence: TGTGCTAGCAGCTTAGGCCCTAGCGGGAGTTTTAATGAGCAGTTCTTG. Encoded protein: CASSLGPSGSFNEQFL.

This chain links TRBV29-1 with TRBJ2-2, with D tentatively TRBD2 (5 bases). Trimming removed 6 bases from V and 2 bases from J, with 10 bases in between. This CDR3 spans 13 amino acids. Germline V CDR1 and CDR2: SQVTM, ANQGSEA. CDR3 sequence reads: CSVGAVNTGELFF. The CDR3 nucleotides read TGCAGCGTGGGAGCTGTCAACACCGGGGAGCTGTTTTTT.

This sequence joins TRBV7-6 and TRBJ1-5; the match to TRBD1 covers 7 bases. The CDR3 is 12 residues long. The junction had 5 bases not matched to a gene; V was cut back by 9 bases and J by 6 bases. Germline V gene lookup returns CDR1 SGHVS and CDR2 FNYEAQ. The CDR3 here is CASSDRVQPQHF. The CDR3 region has the DNA TGTGCCAGTAGTGACAGGGTTCAGCCCCAGCATTTT.

The table lists this clonotype with a few counts. V is TRBV30 and J is TRBJ2-1, with 11 nucleotides matching TRBD2. The CDR3 is 15 amino acids. The germline gives CDR1 GTSNPN, CDR2 SVGIG (reference sequence). The trim removed 3 bases at V and 0 bases at J, leaving 1 base unmatched. The CDR3 reads CAWSTSGGSYNEQFF. The CDR3 nucleotides read TGTGCCTGGAGCACTAGCGGGGGCTCCTACAATGAGCAGTTCTTC.

A note on this clonotype: Its ends do not fully match the called genes, so a read error is possible. The chain couples TRBV5-4 to TRBJ2-5, with 9 bases lining up with TRBD2. The germline V gene has CDR1 SGHNT and CDR2 YYREEE (reference sequence). The CDR3 extends over 14 amino acids. The CDR3 DNA is TGTGCCAACAGCTTAGCGGGAGTTAGGGAGACCCAGTACTTC. Translation: CANSLAGVRETQYF.

Points on this clonotype: A much larger clone is a single base away; this may be a read error. The V call is TRBV10-3, the J call TRBJ2-7; D call uncertain. The V and J ends lost 2 bases and 5 bases respectively, with 13 bases between them. The CDR3 spans 14 residues. The germline V gene has CDR1 ENHRY and CDR2 SYGVKD. CDR3 amino acids: CAISETVNRNEQYF. The CDR3 DNA follows: TGTGCCATCAGTGAGACAGTCAATCGCAACGAGCAGTACTTC.

The genes are TRBV23-1 and TRBJ2-5; 7 bases match TRBD1. TRBV23-1 is reported as an ORF; its role is uncertain. V lost 0 bases and J lost 4; bases outside the gene matches: 2. CDR3 length equals 14 residues. CDR3 nucleotides: TGCGCCAGCAGTCAATCCCACAGGGGAGAGACCCAGTACTTC. This codes for CASSQSHRGETQYF.

Worth noting for this clonotype: This may come from a read error, since a much larger clone is one base off. The rearrangement links TRBV12-3 or TRBV12-4 to TRBJ2-3; TRBD2 might be the D (6 bases). The CDR3 runs to 14 residues. V lost 7 bases and J lost 5, with 16 bases in between. The CDR3 sequence: CASTHPGGEDTQYF. The CDR3 DNA is TGTGCCAGCACCCACCCAGGAGGGGAAGATACGCAGTATTTT.

In regard to this clonotype: This sequence may be a read error, since a much larger clone differs from it by one base. The chain recombines TRBV4-3 with TRBJ2-1; 13 nucleotides agree with TRBD2. This CDR3 spans 16 amino acids. Looked up from germline, CDR1 is LGHNA and CDR2 is YSLEER. In DNA, the CDR3 is TGCGCCAGCGGCCAAGCCTGGACTAGCGGGAGTAATGAGCAGTTCTTC. It yields the protein CASGQAWTSGSNEQFF.

This clonotype was picked up a small number of times. The CDR3 sequence is CASSPLGDPTSTDTQYF. The CDR3 nucleotides read TGTGCCAGCAGTCCTCTAGGGGACCCGACAAGCACAGATACGCAGTATTTT. The chain couples TRBV12-3 or TRBV12-4 to TRBJ2-3; D tentatively reads TRBD1 or TRBD2 (5 bases each). This CDR3 region has 17 residues. V shed 5 bases and J shed 0 bases, with 18 bases lying between them.

Remarks on this clonotype: At one of its ends the junction is not consistent with the germline gene, which may arise from a read error. CDR3 bases: TGTGCCAGCGGCTTTAGCGGGAGGCGGTATACGCAGTATTTT. Translated, it gives CASGFSGRRYTQYF. This chain uses TRBV5-6 with TRBJ2-3; 10 bases align to TRBD2. The CDR3 is made up of 14 amino acids. Per germline, CDR1 SGHDT and CDR2 YYEEEE.

In regard to this clonotype: Compared with germline, one end of the junction differs, possibly owing to a read error. The V call is TRBV11-1, the J call TRBJ2-3; 15 bases agree with TRBD2. There are 17 residues in the CDR3. Germline assignment: CDR1 SGHAT and CDR2 FQDESV (reference sequence). For the CDR3, the DNA is TGTGCAAGCAGCTTAGACGGGACTAGCGGGAGGACAGATACGCAGTATTTT. Translating it yields CASSLDGTSGRTDTQYF.

The V call is TRBV12-3 or TRBV12-4, the J call TRBJ2-7, with 8 nucleotides matching TRBD2. CDR3 length: 13 residues. J gave up 2 bases and V 7 bases, and 4 bases lay outside the gene matches. CDR3 in DNA: TGTGCCAGCACTTTGCGGGAGGCCTACGAGCAGTACTTC. Protein sequence: CASTLREAYEQYF.

Of note for this clonotype: This may arise from a read error, as a much more abundant clone is one base away. This rearrangement joins TRBV12-3 or TRBV12-4 to TRBJ2-6; 7 bases line up with TRBD1. The CDR3 runs 16 residues. CDR3 sequence (DNA): TGTGCCAGCAGTCCCCGACAGGGAGTTGGGGCCAACATCCTGACTTTC. Amino acid sequence: CASSPRQGVGANILTF.

The chain carries TRBV12-3 or TRBV12-4 and TRBJ1-1, with 8 positions matching TRBD1. The CDR3 spans 15 residues. V lost 7 bases and J lost 5; bases outside the gene matches: 12. In DNA, the CDR3 is TGTGCCAGCATTCGTAACACAGGGGGGGGGACTGAAGCTTTCTTT. As protein: CASIRNTGGGTEAFF.

With respect to this clonotype: One junction end disagrees with the germline gene, perhaps due to a read error. The chain joins TRBV7-9 to TRBJ2-5; 9 bases map to TRBD2. Germline values: CDR1 SEHNR, CDR2 FQNEAQ (reference sequence). CDR3 size: 16 residues. CDR3 residues: CASSHPLREGRETQYF. In DNA form, the CDR3 reads TGTGCCAGCAGCCACCCCTTGCGGGAGGGCCGAGAGACCCAGTATTTC.

In regard to this clonotype: A much larger clone differs by one base, so this may be a read error. The chain employs TRBV4-1 and TRBJ2-3, with 8 bases lining up with TRBD2. Unmatched junction bases numbered 17, after V lost 4 bases and J lost 11 bases. The CDR3 is 16 residues long. Germline CDR1 MGHRA, CDR2 YSYEKL. CDR3 nucleotides: TGCGCCAGCAGCCCGCGGAGTAGCGGGACGGGGGAGGGGCAGTATTTT. It specifies CASSPRSSGTGEGQYF.

As for this clonotype: Relative to the germline gene, one junction end is altered; a read error may explain this. The chain recombines TRBV11-2 with TRBJ2-1; D possibly corresponds to TRBD2 (6 bases). CDR3 length: 16 residues. Germline lookup yields CDR1 SGHAT and CDR2 FQNNGV. CDR3 nucleotides: TGCGCCAGCGGCGATGGACTACCTGGAGGAGGCTACGAGCAGTTCTTC. The encoded protein is CASGDGLPGGGYEQFF. The full variable domain, in which reference TRBV11-2 and TRBJ2-1 provide the parts outside the CDR3, is EAGVAQSPRYKIIEKRQSVAFWCNPISGHATLYWYQQILGQGPKLLIQFQNNGVVDDSQLPKDRFSAERLKGVDSTLKIQPAKLEDSAVYLCASGDGLPGGGYEQFFGPGTRLTVL.